This entry describes one T cell receptor (beta chain). Its cognate antigen is unknown. The junction departs from germline at one end; a sequencing error may be responsible. This sample stems from a study of T cells in Graves' hyperthyroidism and ophthalmopathy. Regarding the study as a whole: A median about 7 months before onset, the model predicted ophthalmopathy.

The CDR3 has 13 residues. Looked up from germline, CDR1 is MNHGY and CDR2 is SVAAGI. Regions amplified from RNA transcripts were the TCR beta CDR3 regions. When the TCR CDR3 underwent first-round RT-PCR, the HTBI primer set was used. From the multiplex PCR reads, TCRdb called clonotypes with MiXCR, one entry per CDR3 protein. Among hundreds of thousands of distinct CDR3 sequences, around 15% were seen once, and the ten largest hold 3.5% to 4%. Fresh peripheral blood, around 9.3 ml of it, supplied the PBMCs. Sample: blood. The source is a woman aged 25 to 39 with Graves' hyperthyroidism. The rearrangement links TRBV6-9 to TRBJ2-2; TRBD2 might be the D (6 bases). CDR3 DNA sequence: TGTGCCAGCAGTTCCCCTGGCACCGGGGGGCTGTTTTTT. It is translated as CASSSPGTGGLFF.